Presented here are 24 T cell receptor beta chains from one specimen sequenced in a study of early T cells in non-severe SARS-CoV-2 infection. TCRdb recomputed calls from the 5' RACE reads with MiXCR, one row per CDR3 protein. This sample yields about 50,000 distinct CDR3 sequences, of which about 6.2% are seen a single time; about 7% belongs to the top ten. The specimen comprised whole blood, sampled at baseline. These receptors originate from an adult who was a healthcare worker with PCR-confirmed SARS-CoV-2 infection or an uninfected control (not recorded which).

This clonotype came up a few times. The V call is TRBV5-1, the J call TRBJ1-2; D unclear. The V and J ends lost 3 bases and 4 bases respectively, with 10 bases between them. The V gene's germline CDR1 is SGHRS and CDR2 YFSETQ. This CDR3 comprises 13 residues. DNA for the CDR3: TGCGCCAGCAGCTCGGAGGTGACCTATGGCTACACCTTC. Amino acid sequence: CASSSEVTYGYTF.

This clonotype has ten or more counts. The chain employs TRBV7-2 and TRBJ2-1; 12 bases map to TRBD2. Losses at the gene ends were 5 bases for V and 9 bases for J; bases not matched to a gene: 8. CDR1 SGHTA and CDR2 FQGNSA come from the germline V gene. The CDR3 length is 15 residues. This chain's CDR3 is CASSARLAGAGEQFF. CDR3 bases: TGTGCCAGCAGCGCGCGACTAGCGGGAGCGGGTGAGCAGTTCTTC.

The rearrangement links TRBV27 to TRBJ2-3; D is uncertain. CDR3 length: 16 amino acids. The germline V and J ends were trimmed by 0 bases and 2 bases, with 12 bases remaining between them. CDR1 MNHEY and CDR2 SMNVEV come from the germline V gene (reference sequence). CDR3 protein: CASSLSWAINTDTQYF. CDR3 nucleotide sequence: TGTGCCAGCAGTTTATCGTGGGCTATAAACACAGATACGCAGTATTTT.

This chain links TRBV18 with TRBJ1-2, with 8 positions matching TRBD1. The CDR3 length is 15 residues. CDR1 and CDR2 from the germline V gene are KGHSH and LQKENI. The ends lost 3 bases at V and 3 bases at J; junction bases unmatched: 6. CDR3 region: CASSPAGGADYGYTF. CDR3 DNA sequence: TGTGCCAGCTCACCTGCAGGGGGCGCGGACTATGGCTACACCTTC.

This clonotype was observed a handful of times. The rearrangement joins TRBV12-3 or TRBV12-4 to TRBJ2-5, with 8 bases aligning to TRBD1. J lost 3 bases, V lost 4 bases, and 1 base had no gene match. This CDR3 is built from 13 residues. The CDR3 loop is CASSSDREETQYF. The CDR3 DNA is TGTGCCAGCAGTTCGGACAGGGAAGAGACCCAGTACTTC.

This clonotype has a handful of counts. The V call is TRBV12-3 or TRBV12-4, the J call TRBJ2-1; TRBD2 is a possible D gene (5 bases). Deletions cut 3 bases from V and 8 bases from J, with 17 bases between. The CDR3 is 15 amino acids. The CDR3 reads CASSFNGVRGDEQFF. CDR3 DNA: TGTGCCAGCAGTTTCAACGGGGTCCGTGGGGATGAGCAGTTCTTC.

At least ten counts were recorded for this clonotype. The V call is TRBV5-4, the J call TRBJ1-4, with a weak D call TRBD1 (6 bases). The CDR3 length is 16 residues. Germline V gives CDR1 SGHNT, CDR2 YYREEE (reference sequence). Between the trimmed V and J ends, which lost 3 bases and 5 bases, there was a span of 17 bases. The CDR3 nucleotides read TGTGCCAGCAGCTCCGGGGGGGCGCAGGGGAATGAAAAACTGTTTTTT. Encoded protein: CASSSGGAQGNEKLFF. The full variable domain, with the rest looked up from reference TRBV5-4 and TRBJ1-4, is ETGVTQSPTHLIKTRGQQVTLRCSSQSGHNTVSWYQQALGQGPQFIFQYYREEENGRGNFPPRFSGLQFPNYSSELNVNALELDDSALYLCASSSGGAQGNEKLFFGSGTQLSVL.

This clonotype was picked up a small number of times. The rearrangement joins TRBV5-1 to TRBJ2-5, with 8 nucleotides matching TRBD1. This CDR3 region has 15 residues. Germline V gene data show CDR1 as SGHRS and CDR2 as YFSETQ. V lost 4 bases, J lost 3 bases, and 8 bases stayed unmatched. The CDR3 coding sequence is TGCGCCAGCAGCCTCGGACAGGGAGGTGAAGAGACCCAGTACTTC. This gives the protein CASSLGQGGEETQYF.

This clonotype was seen many times. J is TRBJ2-7 and V is TRBV7-9, with a weak D call TRBD1 (5 bases). Germline V gene data show CDR1 as SEHNR and CDR2 as FQNEAQ (reference sequence). V lost 5 bases and J lost 3, with 14 bases in between. This CDR3 contains 14 residues. The CDR3 loop reads CASSHAQGDYEQYF. The CDR3 DNA follows: TGTGCCAGCAGCCATGCCCAGGGCGACTACGAGCAGTACTTC.

This clonotype has a handful of counts. The rearrangement uses TRBV20-1 and TRBJ2-6; a weak D match, TRBD1 (5 bases). Germline V gene lookup returns CDR1 DFQATT and CDR2 SNEGSKA (reference sequence). This CDR3 region has 16 residues. The V end was cut by 5 bases, the J end by 1 base, with 15 bases between. The chain's CDR3 is CSAGAETKSGANVLTF. As DNA, the CDR3 is TGCAGTGCTGGGGCTGAAACAAAATCTGGGGCCAACGTCCTGACTTTC.

This clonotype was seen many times. The chain recombines TRBV6-5 with TRBJ2-3; 16 positions match TRBD2. The CDR3 sequence is 16 residues long. The V gene's germline CDR1 is MNHEY and CDR2 SVGAGI. The J segment lost 2 bases and the V segment lost 6 bases, leaving 2 bases of the junction unmatched. The CDR3 spells CASRGLAGGITDTQYF. In DNA, the CDR3 is TGTGCCAGCAGGGGACTAGCGGGAGGGATCACAGATACGCAGTATTTT.

This clonotype was observed at least ten times. The chain links TRBV27 to TRBJ2-1; TRBD2 agrees at 8 bases. CDR3 length equals 16 residues. The J segment lost 8 bases and the V segment lost 5 bases, leaving 14 bases of the junction unmatched. The germline CDR1 and CDR2 sequences are MNHEY and SMNVEV (reference sequence). Here the CDR3 reads CASSDRAGVRGDEQFF. CDR3 nucleotides: TGTGCCAGCAGTGACAGAGCGGGAGTAAGAGGGGATGAGCAGTTCTTC.

This clonotype was picked up many times. J is TRBJ2-7 and V is TRBV25-1; D remains unclear. Trimming removed 8 bases at V and 6 bases at J, with 11 bases between. Germline assignment: CDR1 MGHDK and CDR2 SYGVNS. This CDR3 is 11 amino acids long. Here the CDR3 reads CASGWGTEQYF. CDR3 coding DNA: TGTGCCAGCGGGTGGGGTACCGAGCAGTACTTC.

The V call is TRBV24-1, the J call TRBJ2-1, with 7 bases lining up with TRBD1. The germline V gene encodes CDR1 KGHDR and CDR2 SFDVKD. CDR3 size: 14 residues. Trimming cost V 6 bases and J 6 bases; bases outside gene matches: 7. CDR3 amino acids: CATSQTGALNEQFF. The CDR3 DNA follows: TGTGCCACCAGTCAAACAGGGGCCCTCAATGAGCAGTTCTTC.

This clonotype was detected ten times or more. CDR3 sequence: CASSLEGYYGYTF. Written as DNA, the CDR3 is TGTGCCAGCAGCCTCGAGGGTTATTATGGCTACACCTTC. The V gene is TRBV3-1, the J gene TRBJ1-2; no definite D call. CDR3 size: 13 residues. With 4 bases removed from V and 5 bases from J, the gap between germline ends came to 11 bases. In germline, CDR1 is LGHDT, CDR2 YNNKEL (reference sequence).

A few counts support this clonotype. V is TRBV7-8 and J is TRBJ2-2, with a weak D call TRBD2 (5 bases). The V end lost 6 bases, the J end lost 0 bases, and 11 bases lay between the germline ends. Per the germline V gene, CDR1 is SGHVS and CDR2 is FQNEAQ. This CDR3 region has 15 residues. The DNA of the CDR3 is TGTGCCAGCAGTCTCGGGAATACGAACACCGGGGAGCTGTTTTTT. Amino acids: CASSLGNTNTGELFF.

The chain links TRBV12-3 or TRBV12-4 to TRBJ1-1; 11 nucleotides line up with TRBD1. V was clipped by 4 bases and J by 3 bases; unmatched bases: 4. The CDR3 sequence is 15 residues long. The CDR3 sequence: CASSSRTGGYTEAFF. CDR3 nucleotide sequence: TGTGCCAGCAGTTCTCGGACAGGGGGCTACACTGAAGCTTTCTTT.

J is TRBJ2-1 and V is TRBV9, with D maybe TRBD2 (6 bases). Germline V gene data show CDR1 as SGDLS and CDR2 as YYNGEE. The CDR3 consists of 15 residues. Trimming shortened V by 0 bases and J by 1 base, and 8 bases separated the two germline ends. The CDR3 DNA reads as TGTGCCAGCAGCGTAGGGCTAGCGTCCTACAATGAGCAGTTCTTC. Translating gives CASSVGLASYNEQFF.

There are many counts of this clonotype. The CDR3, as DNA: TGCAGTGCTAGTGGCAGGGGTTCACCCCTCCACTTT. As protein: CSASGRGSPLHF. The chain links TRBV20-1 to TRBJ1-6, with TRBD1 as a possible D gene (6 bases). Germline CDR1 is DFQATT and CDR2 is SNEGSKA (reference sequence). V was cut by 3 bases and J by 9 bases, with 9 bases left in between. CDR3 length: 12 amino acids.

This clonotype occurred many times. The V gene is TRBV4-1, the J gene TRBJ1-1; D is possibly TRBD1 (6 bases). Germline loops: CDR1 MGHRA, CDR2 YSYEKL. The CDR3 runs to 14 residues. With 0 bases removed from V and 10 bases from J, the gap between germline ends came to 15 bases. CDR3 in DNA: TGCGCCAGCAGCCAAGAGGGGGCATTTGTTGGAGCTTTCTTT. It codes for CASSQEGAFVGAFF.

J is TRBJ1-1 and V is TRBV7-9, with 7 bases that match TRBD1. V was pared by 5 bases and J by 4 bases, with 7 bases of the junction left unmatched. The CDR3 sequence is 14 residues long. Germline CDR1 SEHNR, CDR2 FQNEAQ (reference sequence). CDR3 protein: CASSAPGQFTEAFF. The DNA of the CDR3 is TGTGCCAGCAGCGCACCGGGACAGTTCACTGAAGCTTTCTTT.

The rearrangement links TRBV6-6 to TRBJ2-7; no clear D gene. Trimming shortened V by 6 bases and J by 3 bases, and 6 bases separated the two germline ends. The CDR3 extends over 11 amino acids. Germline V lookup: CDR1 MNHNY, CDR2 SVGAGI (reference sequence). CDR3 region: CASRSSYEQYF. Here the CDR3 DNA reads TGTGCCAGCAGGTCGAGCTACGAGCAGTACTTC.

This clonotype was seen many times. This rearrangement joins TRBV27 to TRBJ1-2; 7 bases agree with TRBD1. From germline, CDR1 is MNHEY and CDR2 SMNVEV (reference sequence). CDR3 length: 15 amino acids. The V gene end was trimmed by 7 bases and the J gene end by 0 bases; junction bases not matched to a gene: 8. The CDR3 nucleotides read TGTGCCAGCAAGGGACAGCCAGGGTCTAACTATGGCTACACCTTC. It codes for CASKGQPGSNYGYTF.

This clonotype was observed a few times. The chain recombines TRBV20-1 with TRBJ1-3; D possibly corresponds to TRBD1 (6 bases). Deletions cut 3 bases from V and 1 base from J, with 7 bases between. CDR3 size: 13 residues. Looked up from germline, CDR1 is DFQATT and CDR2 is SNEGSKA (reference sequence). This CDR3 is CSASRGSGNTIYF. CDR3 bases: TGCAGTGCTAGTAGGGGGTCTGGAAACACCATATATTTT.